Below, 24 T cell receptor beta chains from the same sample are listed, as sequenced in a study of cytotoxic CD8 clonotypes in ibrutinib-treated CLL (dated by TCRdb to the early 2020s). Libraries were built with the immunoSEQ multiplex PCR assay. This immuneACCESS table, as held by TCRdb, lists in-frame sequences with V and J called but not all clones. Of the missing ones, under half trace to an unresolved V gene in checked studies; the others have no known cause. The sample yields approximately 320,000 clones; roughly 70% were counted once. Of the sample, about 5.9% falls within the top ten clones. Specimen: PBMCs, collected after 36 months of ibrutinib treatment. The receptors were sampled from a human donor with chronic lymphocytic leukemia.

This clone was detected only a few times. The chain uses TRBV19 and TRBJ2-3; D not certain. Germline CDR1 is LNHDA and CDR2 is SQIVND (reference sequence). The CDR3 runs to 13 residues. V was pared by 2 bases and J by 4 bases, with 7 bases between. In DNA, the CDR3 is TGTGCCAGTAGTATATGGTGGGCAGATACGCAGTATTTT. It codes for CASSIWWADTQYF.

V usage is TRBV13 and J usage is TRBJ2-2, with D possibly being TRBD1 (6 bases). V lost 1 base, J lost 3 bases, and 12 bases lay in between. Germline V lookup: CDR1 PRHDT, CDR2 FYEKMQ (reference sequence). The CDR3 consists of 16 residues. CDR3 region: CASSLVPKGDTGELFF. The CDR3 DNA follows: TGTGCCAGCAGCTTAGTCCCCAAGGGGGACACCGGGGAGCTGTTTTTT. Supplemented by reference TRBV13 and TRBJ2-2, the full variable domain reads AAGVIQSPRHLIKEKRETATLKCYPIPRHDTVYWYQQGPGQDPQFLISFYEKMQSDKGSIPDRFSAQQFSDYHSELNMSSLELGDSALYFCASSLVPKGDTGELFFGEGSRLTVL.

CDR3 protein: CASRAGTGNTEAFF. CDR3 sequence (DNA): TGCGCCAGCAGGGCCGGGACGGGTAACACTGAAGCTTTCTTT. V and J are TRBV5-1 and TRBJ1-1; D is perhaps TRBD1 (5 bases). V was cut by 5 bases and J by 2 bases, with 13 bases left in between. Germline V gene data show CDR1 as SGHRS and CDR2 as YFSETQ. This CDR3 region has 14 residues.

The V gene is TRBV5-4, the J gene TRBJ2-7; 12 bases align to TRBD2. This CDR3 has 12 amino acids. Trimming cost V 6 bases and J 7 bases; bases outside gene matches: 2. CDR1 is SGHNT, CDR2 YYREEE, per germline (reference sequence). The CDR3 nucleotides are TGTGCCAGCAAGACTAGCGGGAGAGAGCAGTACTTC. The encoded protein is CASKTSGREQYF.

The CDR3 nucleotides are TGTGCCAGCGGCATTGGGGCAGGGCGCACAGATACGCAGTATTTT. It encodes CASGIGAGRTDTQYF. The rearrangement links TRBV28 to TRBJ2-3; the D gene is possibly TRBD1 (5 bases). Trimming cost V 8 bases and J 1 base, with 16 bases left between them. The CDR3 consists of 15 residues. Germline V gene sequence: CDR1 MDHEN, CDR2 SYDVKM. The full variable domain, rest sourced from reference TRBV28 and TRBJ2-3, is DVKVTQSSRYLVKRTGEKVFLECVQDMDHENMFWYRQDPGLGLRLIYFSYDVKMKEKGDIPEGYSVSREKKERFSLILESASTNQTSMYLCASGIGAGRTDTQYFGPGTRLTVL.

The V gene is TRBV5-1, the J gene TRBJ1-1, with TRBD1 as a possible D gene (6 bases). The ends were cut back, 3 bases at V and 9 bases at J, with 21 bases in the middle. From germline, CDR1 is SGHRS and CDR2 YFSETQ. The CDR3 sequence is 15 residues long. Here the CDR3 reads CASSYMDKGGSKAFF. CDR3 nucleotide sequence: TGCGCCAGCAGCTACATGGACAAGGGGGGGTCCAAAGCTTTCTTT. Using reference TRBV5-1 and TRBJ1-1 for the parts outside the CDR3, the full variable domain is KAGVTQTPRYLIKTRGQQVTLSCSPISGHRSVSWYQQTPGQGLQFLFEYFSETQRNKGNFPGRFSGRQFSNSRSEMNVSTLELGDSALYLCASSYMDKGGSKAFFGQGTRLTVV.

The J gene is TRBJ2-7, the V gene TRBV18; D uncertain. Per germline, CDR1 KGHSH and CDR2 LQKENI. The CDR3 consists of 16 residues. V dropped 3 bases and J dropped 0 bases, with 15 bases sitting between them. In DNA form, the CDR3 reads TGTGCCAGCTCACCTCGGTCATCTCCCCTCTCCTACGAGCAGTACTTC. It translates to CASSPRSSPLSYEQYF.

About this clone itself: This CDR3 is also generated by other DNA sequences in the sample. This rearrangement joins TRBV27 to TRBJ1-5, with 10 bases that match TRBD1. With V trimmed by 3 bases and J by 2 bases, 1 base remained unmatched. The germline V gene encodes CDR1 MNHEY and CDR2 SMNVEV (reference sequence). CDR3 length: 15 residues. Here the CDR3 DNA reads TGTGCCAGCAGTTTGGGGACAGGGGGCAATCAGCCCCAGCATTTT. Its translation: CASSLGTGGNQPQHF.

The chain recombines TRBV28 with TRBJ1-1, with D possibly TRBD1 on 5 matching bases. The ends were cut back, 5 bases at V and 2 bases at J, with 12 bases in the middle. This CDR3 spans 14 amino acids. Germline lookup yields CDR1 MDHEN and CDR2 SYDVKM. The CDR3 protein is CASSGHDSNTEAFF. The CDR3 DNA follows: TGTGCCAGCAGTGGTCATGACAGTAACACTGAAGCTTTCTTT.

The chain recombines TRBV7-9 with TRBJ1-1; tentatively, D is TRBD1 (5 bases). V lost 6 bases and J 8 bases, leaving 10 bases between the germline ends. This CDR3 has 11 amino acids. Per the germline V gene, CDR1 is SEHNR and CDR2 is FQNEAQ (reference sequence). CDR3 protein: CASRRRQEAFF. In DNA, the CDR3 is TGTGCCAGCAGGCGCAGACAGGAAGCTTTCTTT.

V usage is TRBV9 and J usage is TRBJ2-5; maybe TRBD2 (5 bases). Per germline, CDR1 SGDLS and CDR2 YYNGEE. The CDR3 is made up of 11 amino acids. Trimming stripped 4 bases from V and 5 bases from J, with 6 bases between. CDR3 nucleotide sequence: TGTGCCAGCAGCCGAGGGGAGACCCAGTACTTC. It is translated as CASSRGETQYF.

This chain links TRBV5-6 with TRBJ2-7; D is unresolved. Germline V lookup: CDR1 SGHDT, CDR2 YYEEEE. The CDR3 runs to 16 residues. Trimming shortened V by 1 base and J by 5 bases, and 19 bases separated the two germline ends. DNA of the CDR3: TGTGCCAGCAGCTTGTTTCGGGCAGGCACCAACCACGAGCAGTACTTC. The encoded protein is CASSLFRAGTNHEQYF.

J is TRBJ2-2 and V is TRBV7-6; a possible D gene is TRBD1 (5 bases). Trimming shortened V by 4 bases and J by 3 bases, and 9 bases separated the two germline ends. CDR1 and CDR2 from the germline V gene are SGHVS and FNYEAQ. The CDR3 has 14 amino acids. The DNA of the CDR3 is TGTGCCAGCAGCTCGACAGTCCACACCGGGGAGCTGTTTTTT. Amino acids: CASSSTVHTGELFF.

The chain is built from TRBV15 and TRBJ1-1; D remains ambiguous. The CDR3 consists of 14 residues. Germline-derived CDR1 and CDR2 are LNHNV and YYDKDF (reference sequence). V was pared by 1 base and J by 4 bases, with 10 bases between. The DNA of the CDR3 is TGTGCCACCAGCAGAGTTGTAGGGTCCACTGAAGCTTTCTTT. It translates to CATSRVVGSTEAFF.

This chain uses TRBV5-1 with TRBJ2-5, with 13 bases identical to TRBD2. Germline V gene sequence: CDR1 SGHRS, CDR2 YFSETQ. The V segment lost 4 bases and the J segment 3 bases; nucleotides outside the gene matches: 6. There are 16 residues in the CDR3. The CDR3 DNA reads TGCGCCAGCAGCCCCCTGGGGACTAGCGGGGAAGAGACCCAGTACTTC. This translates into CASSPLGTSGEETQYF. The full variable domain, its missing parts supplied by reference TRBV5-1 and TRBJ2-5, is KAGVTQTPRYLIKTRGQQVTLSCSPISGHRSVSWYQQTPGQGLQFLFEYFSETQRNKGNFPGRFSGRQFSNSRSEMNVSTLELGDSALYLCASSPLGTSGEETQYFGPGTRLLVL.

The V gene is TRBV6-6, the J gene TRBJ2-7; D ambiguous. This CDR3 comprises 13 residues. Between the trimmed V and J ends, which lost 2 bases and 0 bases, there was a span of 5 bases. From germline, CDR1 is MNHNY and CDR2 SVGAGI (reference sequence). CDR3 loop: CASSYRNSYEQYF. The DNA of the CDR3 is TGTGCCAGCAGTTACAGAAACTCCTACGAGCAGTACTTC.

Regarding this clone: The same CDR3 is also encoded by other DNA sequences in this sample. V usage is TRBV13 and J usage is TRBJ1-2; perhaps TRBD1 as D (5 bases). Trimming removed 3 bases from V and 1 base from J, with 9 bases in between. This CDR3 contains 14 residues. CDR1 is PRHDT and CDR2 is FYEKMQ in the germline V gene (reference sequence). Here the CDR3 reads CASSLGQGNYGYTF. The CDR3 bases are TGTGCCAGCAGCTTGGGGCAGGGTAACTATGGCTACACCTTC.

This clone was detected a few times. The sample contains more than one DNA sequence encoding this CDR3. The rearrangement links TRBV18 to TRBJ1-5; 9 positions agree with TRBD1. CDR3 length: 14 amino acids. CDR1 is KGHSH and CDR2 is LQKENI in the germline V gene. J was trimmed by 6 bases and V by 3 bases; bases with no gene match: 3. CDR3 sequence (DNA): TGTGCCAGCTCACCGGGACAGGGCCGTCAGCCCCAGCATTTT. As protein: CASSPGQGRQPQHF.

The chain couples TRBV11-2 to TRBJ2-2; the D gene is possibly TRBD2 (6 bases). The germline CDR1 and CDR2 sequences are SGHAT and FQNNGV. This CDR3 is 15 amino acids long. V was trimmed by 5 bases and J by 4 bases, leaving 14 bases between them. The CDR3 bases are TGTGCCAGCAGCACTCGACTAGGAGCCACCGGGGAGCTGTTTTTT. As protein: CASSTRLGATGELFF.

This chain uses TRBV6-5 with TRBJ2-7, with D perhaps matching TRBD1 (5 bases). This CDR3 region has 13 residues. Between the trimmed V and J ends, which lost 6 bases and 4 bases, there was a span of 13 bases. Germline loops: CDR1 MNHEY, CDR2 SVGAGI. The CDR3, as DNA: TGTGCCAGCAGCAAAACTCAGGGTTACGAGCAGTACTTC. Protein product: CASSKTQGYEQYF.

This clone was observed a few times. This rearrangement joins TRBV20-1 to TRBJ1-2; D unresolved. The germline CDR1 and CDR2 sequences are DFQATT and SNEGSKA (reference sequence). CDR3 size: 11 residues. Trimming removed 5 bases from V and 4 bases from J, with 8 bases in between. Here the CDR3 DNA reads TGCAGTGCTCCTACCCTCTATGGCTACACCTTC. This sequence encodes CSAPTLYGYTF.

This clone was observed a few times. The chain employs TRBV11-2 and TRBJ2-1; D unresolved. The CDR3 is 11 amino acids. V shed 7 bases and J shed 3 bases, with 4 bases lying between them. Germline-derived CDR1 and CDR2 are SGHAT and FQNNGV. The chain's CDR3 is CASMGYNEQFF. CDR3 DNA: TGTGCCAGCATGGGCTACAATGAGCAGTTCTTC.

This clone was observed a handful of times. V gene TRBV15 combines with J gene TRBJ2-7, with 7 nucleotides matching TRBD2. The germline CDR1 and CDR2 sequences are LNHNV and YYDKDF (reference sequence). V lost 1 base and J lost 9; bases outside the gene matches: 6. This CDR3 region has 13 residues. For the CDR3, the DNA is TGTGCCACCAGCAGAGGGGGGGGAGCTGGGCAGTACTTC. Its translation is CATSRGGGAGQYF.

This clone was seen a handful of times. V is TRBV7-2 and J is TRBJ2-3; no clear D. The length of the CDR3 is 14 residues. Trimming pared 2 bases from V and 6 bases from J, leaving 12 bases between. CDR1 SGHTA and CDR2 FQGNSA come from the germline V gene. CDR3 loop: CASSLRVGPDTQYF. The CDR3 DNA sequence: TGTGCCAGCAGCTTAAGGGTCGGTCCGGATACGCAGTATTTT.